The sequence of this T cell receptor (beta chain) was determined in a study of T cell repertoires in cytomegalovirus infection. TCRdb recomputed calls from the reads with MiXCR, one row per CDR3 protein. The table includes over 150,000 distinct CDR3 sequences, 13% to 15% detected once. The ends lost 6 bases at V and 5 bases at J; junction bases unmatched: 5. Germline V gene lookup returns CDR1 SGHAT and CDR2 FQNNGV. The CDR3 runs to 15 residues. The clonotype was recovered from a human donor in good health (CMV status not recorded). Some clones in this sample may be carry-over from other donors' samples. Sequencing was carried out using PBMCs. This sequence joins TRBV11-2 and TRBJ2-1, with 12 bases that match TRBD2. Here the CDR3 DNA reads TGTGCCAGCAGAATACGACTAGCGGGAGACAATGAGCAGTTCTTC. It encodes CASRIRLAGDNEQFF.